This T cell receptor (beta chain) was recovered during a study of identical twins. This clonotype has ten or more counts. MiXCR, applied by TCRdb to the 5' RACE reads, yields one record per CDR3 protein. The sample holds under 450,000 distinct CDR3 sequences, approximately 17% seen once. Trimming removed 5 bases from V and 5 bases from J; junction bases left unmatched: 9. There are 15 residues in the CDR3. CDR1 is LGHDT, CDR2 YNNKEL, per germline (reference sequence). Input material: naive T cells sorted from blood. This receptor was taken from a man aged 50-60 years in good health. The chain links TRBV3-1 to TRBJ2-5; 9 bases line up with TRBD2. The CDR3 DNA reads TGTGCCAGCAGCGCGGGGGGGACTAGCATTGAGACCCAGTACTTC. Protein product: CASSAGGTSIETQYF.